The present TCR beta chain was sequenced within a study of T cell responses to AZD1222 COVID-19 vaccine. Study-wide results and caveats: Without day 14 samples, only post-peak T cell repertoires were studied.

TCRdb's copy holds only in-frame clones and misses some; the assay was immunoSEQ multiplex PCR. Found here are around 130,000 clones, around 89% of them singletons; the top ten hold roughly a tenth. For this clone: The antigen is undetermined.

The source of this sequence is an adult who received the AZD1222 COVID-19 vaccine. The sequencing used peripheral blood, collected 28 days after the second AZD1222 dose.

CDR3 sequence: CASSSRAKGVYEQYF. The CDR3 region has the DNA TGTGCCAGCAGCTCCAGGGCTAAGGGGGTCTACGAGCAGTACTTC. The chain is built from TRBV7-8 and TRBJ2-7, with D tentatively TRBD1 (6 bases). The CDR3 is made up of 15 amino acids. V was shortened by 4 bases and J by 3 bases, with 16 bases between the two germline ends. Germline CDR1 is SGHVS and CDR2 is FQNEAQ.